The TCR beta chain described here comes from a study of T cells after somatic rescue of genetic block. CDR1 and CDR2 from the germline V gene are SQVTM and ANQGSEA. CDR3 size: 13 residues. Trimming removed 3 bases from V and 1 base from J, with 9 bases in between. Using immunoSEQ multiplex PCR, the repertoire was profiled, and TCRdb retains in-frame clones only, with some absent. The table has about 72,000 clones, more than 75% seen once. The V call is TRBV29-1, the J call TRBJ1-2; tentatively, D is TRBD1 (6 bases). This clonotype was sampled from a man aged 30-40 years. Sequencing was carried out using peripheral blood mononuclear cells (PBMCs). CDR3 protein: CSVEGGHNYGYTF. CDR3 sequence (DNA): TGCAGCGTTGAGGGGGGCCATAACTATGGCTACACCTTC.